This T cell receptor beta chain came from a study of vaccination effects on CD4 cells after COVID-19 (dated by TCRdb to between 2020 and 2023). About the full investigation: Post-vaccine samples across the study were collected a median of 72 days after the second dose, with a range of 14 to 241. SARS-CoV-2 spike-specific CD4+ TCR repertoires from before and after mRNA vaccination were compared in COVID-19 convalescent patients and in infection-naive vaccine recipients. The full study included roughly 10 COVID-19 convalescent patients and a handful of SARS-CoV-2-naive healthy vaccine recipients. Cultures from other donors in the study were sequenced with the Oncomine TCR Beta short-read assay on an Illumina iSeq 100. What the study reported, not specific to this receptor: The study was limited by a small number of convalescent patients, and early post-infection timepoints were lacking. Marked clonal contraction was observed in both infection-induced and vaccine-induced clones at late post-vaccination timepoints, consistent with waning T cell responses. In healthy vaccine recipients, vaccine-induced clones were almost all SARS-CoV-2 mono-reactive, with only 1 of 255 being cross-reactive with common cold coronaviruses.

About this clone: It has no known antigen specificity. No much larger clonotype is one base removed from it; base qualities were not supplied.

The library was generated by the immunoSEQ multiplex PCR assay. DNA from the cultured and isolated CD4+ T cells underwent TCR beta CDR3 sequencing. Under the source paper's analysis protocol: Non-productive TCR sequences were removed, reads were trimmed to the CDR3 region, and CDR3s of at least 7 amino acids were retained. Antigen-specific clonotypes were identified with the MANAFEST web app by comparing expansion in peptide wells against reference cultures. For clones to be considered positive, expansion at FDR<0.05 versus reference and all other wells, an odds ratio above 5, and a frequency above 0.1% in two replicate wells were required. Cross-reactive clonotypes were defined as significantly expanded in SARS-CoV-2 spike wells and in at least one common cold coronavirus spike condition. Levenshtein distance calculated with the stringdist R package was used to assess CDR3 similarity, and unrooted trees were constructed with ape in R 3.6.1. TCRdb took over this immuneACCESS table, retaining in-frame rearrangements with V and J assigned. Such tables are incomplete; in checked studies, under half of the missing clones stem from an unresolved V gene, and the remainder is unexplained. The V and J calls and the clone size are those of that table, but D and trimming were determined from the DNA. The sample table records roughly 56,000 clones; around three quarters of these occur just once. The ten most abundant clones make up 1% to 1.5% of the sample.

To identify antigen-specific CD4+ T cell clonotypes by their expansion, the ViraFEST assay first stimulated PBMC with viral peptide pools and then applied TCR sequencing. After around eleven days of culture, CD4+ T cells were isolated with the EasySep CD4+ T cell isolation kit. Each participant received two doses of an mRNA SARS-CoV-2 vaccine, either BNT162b2 or mRNA-1273. The absence of prior SARS-CoV-2 infection in healthy vaccine recipients was confirmed by negative nucleocapsid antibodies before and after vaccination. Some 2 million PBMC per well were cultured with roughly 10 ug/ml peptides in IMDM containing around 5.3% human AB serum, about 10 IU/ml IL-2 and gentamicin. Half of the culture medium was replaced with fresh IL-2-containing medium on days 3 and 7. Unless noted otherwise, every peptide stimulation condition was cultured in triplicate wells. Using Ficoll-Paque Plus gradient centrifugation, PBMC were separated from whole blood and then either used fresh or cryopreserved at -140C. The overlapping peptide pools covered the spike proteins of SARS-CoV-2 and of the common cold coronaviruses HCoV-NL63, HCoV-OC43 and HCoV-229E. The QIAamp micro DNA kit was used to extract genomic DNA from the cultured CD4+ T cells.

The TCR comes from a human donor who received a COVID-19 vaccine. The sequenced sample was CD4+ T cells from PBMCs cultured with HCoV-229E spike peptides, obtained after COVID-19 vaccination. According to the study, the label for this sample's cell subset or site signals: HCoV-229E spike overlapping peptide pool stimulation.

The CDR3 region: CASSRAGQSSYNEQFF. The nucleotide sequence is TGTGCCAGCAGCCGTGCGGGGCAGAGCTCCTACAATGAGCAGTTCTTC. Recombination joined TRBV28 with TRBJ2-1; the D region possibly corresponds to TRBD2 (6 bases align). V sheds 6 bases and J sheds 0 bases, leaving 15 bases between their ends. The CDR3 sequence holds 16 residues, the cysteine and phenylalanine included. Only CDR3 DNA is held: 48 bases, read in frame from base 1. Sequences MDHEN (CDR1) and SYDVKM (CDR2) are obtained from the germline V gene.